This TCR beta chain was retrieved from a study of T cell responses to AZD1222 COVID-19 vaccine. Clones were read by immunoSEQ multiplex PCR, and TCRdb kept only the in-frame ones, dropping some. In the table there are fewer than 75,000 clones, around 90% of which are singletons. The ends were cut back, 0 bases at V and 0 bases at J, with 10 bases in the middle. From germline, CDR1 is LNHNV and CDR2 YYDKDF (reference sequence). The CDR3 extends over 16 amino acids. A remark on this clone: The antigen remains undetermined.

Study observations and caveats: Vaccination with two AZD1222 doses was followed by a rise in Spike-specific TCR breadth and depth. Baseline seropositivity occurred in only a handful of AZD1222 recipients.

The source material was peripheral blood, sampled 28 days after the second dose of the MenACWY control vaccine. V and J are TRBV15 and TRBJ2-3; D is uncertain. The receptor comes from an adult who received the MenACWY meningococcal vaccine as a control. This chain's CDR3 is CATSRDGRASTDTQYF. The CDR3 nucleotides read TGTGCCACCAGCAGAGATGGTCGGGCGAGCACAGATACGCAGTATTTT.